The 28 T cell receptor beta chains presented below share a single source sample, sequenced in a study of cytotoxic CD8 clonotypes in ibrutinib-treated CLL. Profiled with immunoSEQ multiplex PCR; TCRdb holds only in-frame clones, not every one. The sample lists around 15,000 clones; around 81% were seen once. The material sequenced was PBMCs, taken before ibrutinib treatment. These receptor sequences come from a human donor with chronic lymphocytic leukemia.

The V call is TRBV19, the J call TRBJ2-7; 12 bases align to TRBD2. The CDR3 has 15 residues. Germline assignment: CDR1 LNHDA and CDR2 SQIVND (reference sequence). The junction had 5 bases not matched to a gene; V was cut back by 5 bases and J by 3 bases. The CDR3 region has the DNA TGTGCCAGTAGTTGGGGACTAGCGGGTCTCTACGAGCAGTACTTC. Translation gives CASSWGLAGLYEQYF. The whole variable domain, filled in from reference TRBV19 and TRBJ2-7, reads DGGITQSPKYLFRKEGQNVTLSCEQNLNHDAMYWYRQDPGQGLRLIYYSQIVNDFQKGDIAEGYSVSREKKESFPLTVTSAQKNPTAFYLCASSWGLAGLYEQYFGPGTRLTVT.

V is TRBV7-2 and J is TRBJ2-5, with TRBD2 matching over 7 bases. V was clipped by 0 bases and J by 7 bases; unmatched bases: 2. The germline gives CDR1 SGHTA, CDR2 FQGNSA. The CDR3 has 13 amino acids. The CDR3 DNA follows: TGTGCCAGCAGCTTAGCAGGGGAGGGGACCCAGTACTTC. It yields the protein CASSLAGEGTQYF. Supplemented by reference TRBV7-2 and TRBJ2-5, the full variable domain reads GAGVSQSPSNKVTEKGKDVELRCDPISGHTALYWYRQSLGQGLEFLIYFQGNSAPDKSGLPSDRFSAERTGGSVSTLTIQRTQQEDSAVYLCASSLAGEGTQYFGPGTRLLVL.

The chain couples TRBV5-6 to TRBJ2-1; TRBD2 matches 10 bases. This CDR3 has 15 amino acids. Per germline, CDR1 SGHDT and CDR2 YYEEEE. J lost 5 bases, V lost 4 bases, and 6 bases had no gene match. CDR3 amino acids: CASSLTSGWDNEQFF. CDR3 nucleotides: TGTGCCAGCAGCCTGACTAGCGGGTGGGACAATGAGCAGTTCTTC.

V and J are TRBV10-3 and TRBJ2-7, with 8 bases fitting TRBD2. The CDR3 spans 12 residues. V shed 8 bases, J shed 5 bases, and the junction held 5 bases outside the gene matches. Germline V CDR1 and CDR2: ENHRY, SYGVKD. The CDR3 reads CAIGREGHEQYF. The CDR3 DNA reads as TGTGCCATCGGCCGGGAGGGCCACGAGCAGTACTTC.

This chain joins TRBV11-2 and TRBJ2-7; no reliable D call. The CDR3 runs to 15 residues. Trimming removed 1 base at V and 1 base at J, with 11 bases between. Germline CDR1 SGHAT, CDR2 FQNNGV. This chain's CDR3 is CASSLALDNSYEQYF. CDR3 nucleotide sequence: TGTGCCAGCAGCTTAGCCCTCGACAATTCCTACGAGCAGTACTTC.

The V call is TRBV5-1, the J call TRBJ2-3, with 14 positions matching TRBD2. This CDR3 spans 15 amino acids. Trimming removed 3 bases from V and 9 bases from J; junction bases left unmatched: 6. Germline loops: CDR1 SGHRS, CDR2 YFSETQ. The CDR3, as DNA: TGCGCCAGCAGCTCGACTAGCGGGAGGGCGGAAACGCAGTATTTT. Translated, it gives CASSSTSGRAETQYF.

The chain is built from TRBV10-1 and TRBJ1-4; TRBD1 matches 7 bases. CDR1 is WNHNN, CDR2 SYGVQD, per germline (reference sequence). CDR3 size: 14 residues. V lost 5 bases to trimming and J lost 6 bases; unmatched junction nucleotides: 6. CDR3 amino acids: CASSTGTDYEKLFF. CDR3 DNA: TGCGCCAGCAGTACCGGGACAGACTATGAAAAACTGTTTTTT.

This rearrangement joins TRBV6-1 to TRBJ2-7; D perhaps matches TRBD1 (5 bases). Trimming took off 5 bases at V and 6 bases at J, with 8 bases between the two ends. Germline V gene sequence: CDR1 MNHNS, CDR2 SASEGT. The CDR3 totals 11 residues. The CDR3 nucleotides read TGTGCCAGCAGTCAGGGTCTCGAGCAGTACTTC. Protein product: CASSQGLEQYF.

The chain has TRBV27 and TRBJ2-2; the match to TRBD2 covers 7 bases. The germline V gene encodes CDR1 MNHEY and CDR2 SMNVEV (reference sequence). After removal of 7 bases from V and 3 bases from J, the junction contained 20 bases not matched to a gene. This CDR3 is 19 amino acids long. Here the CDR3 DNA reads TGTGCCAGCACTCAGACTGGGGCTAGCGGACCTCGCGACACCGGGGAGCTGTTTTTT. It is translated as CASTQTGASGPRDTGELFF.

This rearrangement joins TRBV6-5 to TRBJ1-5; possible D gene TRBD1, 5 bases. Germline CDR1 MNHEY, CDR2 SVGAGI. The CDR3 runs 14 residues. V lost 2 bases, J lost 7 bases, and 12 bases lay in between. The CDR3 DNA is TGTGCCAGCAGTTACGGGGGGGTGGGCCAGCCCCAGCATTTT. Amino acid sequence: CASSYGGVGQPQHF.

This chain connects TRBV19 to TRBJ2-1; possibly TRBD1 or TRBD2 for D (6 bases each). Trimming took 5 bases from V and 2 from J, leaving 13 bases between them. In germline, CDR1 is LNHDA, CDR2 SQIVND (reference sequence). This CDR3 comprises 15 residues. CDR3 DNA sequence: TGTGCCAGTAGTTTACAGGGAGGCCCCTACAATGAGCAGTTCTTC. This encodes CASSLQGGPYNEQFF.

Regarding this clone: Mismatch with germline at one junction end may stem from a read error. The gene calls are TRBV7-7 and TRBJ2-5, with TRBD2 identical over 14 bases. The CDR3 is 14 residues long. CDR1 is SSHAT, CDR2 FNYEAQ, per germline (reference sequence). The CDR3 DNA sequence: TGTGCTAGCAGTCGGACTAGCGGGGGGGAGACCCAGTACTTC. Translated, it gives CASSRTSGGETQYF.

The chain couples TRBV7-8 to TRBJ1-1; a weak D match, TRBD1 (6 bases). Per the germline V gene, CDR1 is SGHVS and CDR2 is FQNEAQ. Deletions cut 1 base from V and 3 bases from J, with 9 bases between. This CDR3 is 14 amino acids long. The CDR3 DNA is TGTGCCAGCAGCTTAGGGGGGGCCGACACTGAAGCTTTCTTT. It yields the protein CASSLGGADTEAFF.

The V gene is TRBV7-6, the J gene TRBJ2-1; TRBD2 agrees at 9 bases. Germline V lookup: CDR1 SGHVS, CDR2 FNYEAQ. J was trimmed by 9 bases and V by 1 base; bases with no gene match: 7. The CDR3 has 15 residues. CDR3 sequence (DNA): TGTGCCAGCAGCTTAGTAGCGGGAGCTAGGAGTGAGCAGTTCTTC. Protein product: CASSLVAGARSEQFF.

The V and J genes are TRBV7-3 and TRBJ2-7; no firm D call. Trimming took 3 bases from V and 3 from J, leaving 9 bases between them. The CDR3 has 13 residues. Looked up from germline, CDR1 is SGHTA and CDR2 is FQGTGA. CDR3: CASSLGLDYEQYF. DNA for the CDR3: TGTGCCAGCAGCTTGGGCCTCGACTACGAGCAGTACTTC.

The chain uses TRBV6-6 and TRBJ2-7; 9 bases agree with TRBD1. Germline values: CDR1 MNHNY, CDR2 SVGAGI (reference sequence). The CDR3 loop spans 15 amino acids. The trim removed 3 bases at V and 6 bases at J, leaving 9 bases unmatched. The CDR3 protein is CASSYERDREGEQYF. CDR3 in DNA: TGTGCCAGCAGTTATGAAAGGGACAGGGAGGGCGAGCAGTACTTC.

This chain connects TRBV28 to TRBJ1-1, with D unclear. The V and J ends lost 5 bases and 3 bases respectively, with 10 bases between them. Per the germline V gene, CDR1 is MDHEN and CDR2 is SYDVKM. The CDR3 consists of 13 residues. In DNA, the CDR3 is TGTGCCAGCAGTCCCCTGGTTGACACTGAAGCTTTCTTT. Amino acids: CASSPLVDTEAFF. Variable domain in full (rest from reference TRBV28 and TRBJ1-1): DVKVTQSSRYLVKRTGEKVFLECVQDMDHENMFWYRQDPGLGLRLIYFSYDVKMKEKGDIPEGYSVSREKKERFSLILESASTNQTSMYLCASSPLVDTEAFFGQGTRLTVV.

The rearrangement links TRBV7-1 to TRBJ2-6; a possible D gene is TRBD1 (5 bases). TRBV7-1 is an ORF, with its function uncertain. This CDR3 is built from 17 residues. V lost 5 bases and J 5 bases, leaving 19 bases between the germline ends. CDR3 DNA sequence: TGTGCCAGCAGCCTAAAACGAGGACAAAGTCGGGCCAACGTCCTGACTTTC. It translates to CASSLKRGQSRANVLTF.

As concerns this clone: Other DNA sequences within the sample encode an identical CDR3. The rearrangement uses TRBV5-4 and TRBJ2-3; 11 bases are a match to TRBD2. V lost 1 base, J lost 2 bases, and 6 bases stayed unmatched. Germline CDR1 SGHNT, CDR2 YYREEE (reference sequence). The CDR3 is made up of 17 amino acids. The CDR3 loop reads CASSLRLAGGPTDTQYF. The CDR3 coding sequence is TGTGCCAGCAGCTTGAGGTTAGCGGGAGGGCCCACAGATACGCAGTATTTT.

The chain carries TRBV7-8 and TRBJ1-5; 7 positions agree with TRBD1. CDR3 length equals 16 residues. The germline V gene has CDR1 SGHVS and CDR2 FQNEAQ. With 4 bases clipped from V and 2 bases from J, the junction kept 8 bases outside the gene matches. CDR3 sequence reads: CASSSGQNGGNQPQHF. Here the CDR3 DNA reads TGTGCCAGCAGCTCGGGACAGAACGGGGGCAATCAGCCCCAGCATTTT.

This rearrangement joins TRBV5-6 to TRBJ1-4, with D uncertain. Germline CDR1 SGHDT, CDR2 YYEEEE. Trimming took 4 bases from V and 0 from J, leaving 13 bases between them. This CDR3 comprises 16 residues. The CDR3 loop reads CASSEAGGATNEKLFF. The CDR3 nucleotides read TGTGCCAGCAGCGAGGCTGGCGGGGCAACTAATGAAAAACTGTTTTTT.

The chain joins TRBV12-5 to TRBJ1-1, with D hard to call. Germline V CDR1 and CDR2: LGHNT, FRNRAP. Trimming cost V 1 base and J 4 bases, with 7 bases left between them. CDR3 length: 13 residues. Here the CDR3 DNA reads TGTGCTAGTGGTTTGGAGCCGGGCACTGAAGCTTTCTTT. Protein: CASGLEPGTEAFF. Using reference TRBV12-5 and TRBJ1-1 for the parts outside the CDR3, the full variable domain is DARVTQTPRHKVTEMGQEVTMRCQPILGHNTVFWYRQTMMQGLELLAYFRNRAPLDDSGMPKDRFSAEMPDATLATLKIQPSEPRDSAVYFCASGLEPGTEAFFGQGTRLTVV.

This CDR3 is CASSSRDRGSHEQYF. For the CDR3, the DNA is TGTGCCAGCAGCTCGCGGGACAGGGGTTCCCACGAGCAGTACTTC. The chain carries TRBV5-6 and TRBJ2-7; 10 bases map to TRBD1. Per germline, CDR1 SGHDT and CDR2 YYEEEE. The length of the CDR3 is 15 residues. Trimming took 3 bases from V and 5 from J; bases not matched to a gene: 8.

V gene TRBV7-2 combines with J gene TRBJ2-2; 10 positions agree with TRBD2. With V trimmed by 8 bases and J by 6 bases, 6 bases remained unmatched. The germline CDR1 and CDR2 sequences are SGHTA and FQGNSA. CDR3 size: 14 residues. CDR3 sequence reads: CASGGTSVAGELFF. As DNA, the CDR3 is TGTGCCAGCGGGGGGACTAGCGTTGCCGGGGAGCTGTTTTTT.

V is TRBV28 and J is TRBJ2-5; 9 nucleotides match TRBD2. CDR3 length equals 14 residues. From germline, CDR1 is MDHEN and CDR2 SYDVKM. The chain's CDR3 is CASSYSGSFETQYF. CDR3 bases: TGTGCAAGTTCCTATAGCGGGAGTTTTGAGACCCAGTACTTC. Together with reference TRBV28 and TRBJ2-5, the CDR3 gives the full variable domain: DVKVTQSSRYLVKRTGEKVFLECVQDMDHENMFWYRQDPGLGLRLIYFSYDVKMKEKGDIPEGYSVSREKKERFSLILESASTNQTSMYLCASSYSGSFETQYFGPGTRLLVL.

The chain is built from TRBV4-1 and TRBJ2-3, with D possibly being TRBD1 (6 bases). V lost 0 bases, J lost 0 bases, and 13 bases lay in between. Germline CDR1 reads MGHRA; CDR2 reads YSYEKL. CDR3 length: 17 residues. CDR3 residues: CASSQDQGGGSTDTQYF. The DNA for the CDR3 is TGCGCCAGCAGCCAAGATCAGGGTGGGGGCAGCACAGATACGCAGTATTTT.

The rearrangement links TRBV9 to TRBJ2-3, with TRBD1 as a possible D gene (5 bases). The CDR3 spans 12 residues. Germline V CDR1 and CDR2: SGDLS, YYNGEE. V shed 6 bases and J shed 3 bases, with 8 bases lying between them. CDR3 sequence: CASTRVTDTQYF. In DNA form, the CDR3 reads TGTGCCAGCACCAGGGTGACAGATACGCAGTATTTT.

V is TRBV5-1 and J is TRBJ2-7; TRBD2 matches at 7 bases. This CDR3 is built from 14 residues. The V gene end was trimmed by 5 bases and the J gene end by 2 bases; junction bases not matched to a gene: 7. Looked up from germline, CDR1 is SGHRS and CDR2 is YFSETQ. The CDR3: CASSPSGVPYEQYF. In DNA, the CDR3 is TGCGCCAGCAGTCCTAGCGGTGTCCCCTACGAGCAGTACTTC.